This T cell receptor (beta chain) appears in the sequencing data of a study of blood T cell repertoires in COVID-19. The germline V gene has CDR1 WNHNN and CDR2 SYGVQD (reference sequence). This CDR3 is 12 amino acids long. Trimming took off 10 bases at V and 7 bases at J, with 17 bases between the two ends. Measured with immunoSEQ multiplex PCR; TCRdb has only the in-frame clones, and not every one. The sample lists about 110,000 clones; 76% were seen once. The sample taken for sequencing was peripheral blood. The chain has TRBV10-1 and TRBJ2-7; a weak D match, TRBD1 (8 bases). The sequence derives from a woman aged 80 or older with acute or convalescent COVID-19. CDR3 nucleotides: TGCGCCACCGGGGGGACAGGTAGGGAGCAGTACTTC. It translates to CATGGTGREQYF.